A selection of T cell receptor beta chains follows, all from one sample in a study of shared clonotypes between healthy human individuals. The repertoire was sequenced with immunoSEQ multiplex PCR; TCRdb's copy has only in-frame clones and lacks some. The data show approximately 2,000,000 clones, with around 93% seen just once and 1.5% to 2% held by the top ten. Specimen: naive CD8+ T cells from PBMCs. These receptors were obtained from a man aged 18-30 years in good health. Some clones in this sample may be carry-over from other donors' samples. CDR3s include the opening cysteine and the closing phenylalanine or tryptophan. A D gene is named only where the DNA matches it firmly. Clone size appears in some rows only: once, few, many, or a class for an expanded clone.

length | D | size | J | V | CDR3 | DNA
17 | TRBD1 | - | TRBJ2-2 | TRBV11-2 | CASSLYPGTANTGELFF | TGTGCCAGCAGCTTATACCCCGGGACAGCGAACACCGGGGAGCTGTTTTTT
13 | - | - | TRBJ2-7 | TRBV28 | CASSLRGTHEQYF | TGTGCCAGCAGTTTAAGGGGAACCCACGAGCAGTACTTC
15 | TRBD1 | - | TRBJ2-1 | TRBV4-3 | CASSQYGTAFNEQFF | TGCGCCAGCAGCCAGTACGGGACAGCTTTCAATGAGCAGTTCTTC
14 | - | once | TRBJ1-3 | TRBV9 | CASSPLGSGNTIYF | TGTGCCAGCAGCCCCCTTGGCTCTGGAAACACCATATATTTT
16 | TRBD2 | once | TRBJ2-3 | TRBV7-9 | CASRQSRGSLTDTQYF | TGTGCCAGCAGGCAGTCGCGGGGGTCCCTCACAGATACGCAGTATTTT
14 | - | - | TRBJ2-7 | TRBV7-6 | CASSLDRASYEQYF | TGTGCCAGCAGCTTAGACAGGGCCTCCTACGAGCAGTACTTC
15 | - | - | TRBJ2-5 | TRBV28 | CASSFRDLRGETQYF | TGTGCCAGCAGTTTTCGGGACCTCCGGGGAGAGACCCAGTACTTC
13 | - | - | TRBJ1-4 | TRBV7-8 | CASSLSGYEKLFF | TGTGCCAGCAGCTTATCGGGGTATGAAAAACTGTTTTTT
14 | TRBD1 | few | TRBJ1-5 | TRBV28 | CASSWGQGVQPQHF | TGTGCCAGCAGCTGGGGACAGGGGGTCCAGCCCCAGCATTTT
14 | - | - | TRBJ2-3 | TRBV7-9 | CASSLIGVRDTQYF | TGTGCCAGCAGCTTAATCGGGGTGCGAGATACGCAGTATTTT
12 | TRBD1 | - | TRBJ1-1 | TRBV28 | CASAEQGKEAFF | TGTGCCAGCGCGGAACAGGGGAAGGAAGCTTTCTTT
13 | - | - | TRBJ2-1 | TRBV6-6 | CASSYSLTNEQFF | TGTGCCAGCAGTTACTCGTTGACCAATGAGCAGTTCTTC
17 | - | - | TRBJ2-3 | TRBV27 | CASSLLPLDSRADTQYF | TGTGCCAGCAGTTTACTTCCCTTGGACAGTAGAGCAGATACGCAGTATTTT
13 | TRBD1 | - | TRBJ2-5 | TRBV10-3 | CAIMGDSQETQYF | TGTGCCATCATGGGGGACAGCCAAGAGACCCAGTACTTC
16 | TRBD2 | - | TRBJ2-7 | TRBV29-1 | CSVEGLVASGPYEQYF | TGCAGCGTTGAAGGCCTGGTGGCTAGCGGACCCTACGAGCAGTACTTC
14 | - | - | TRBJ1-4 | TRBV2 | CASSDYGHDEKLFF | TGTGCCAGCAGTGATTACGGTCACGACGAAAAACTGTTTTTT
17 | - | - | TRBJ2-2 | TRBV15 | CATSTVGWDGGTGELFF | TGTGCCACCAGCACGGTCGGATGGGACGGGGGAACCGGGGAGCTGTTTTTT
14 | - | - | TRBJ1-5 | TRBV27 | CASSLYRGDQPQHF | TGTGCCAGCAGTTTATATCGGGGGGATCAGCCCCAGCATTTT
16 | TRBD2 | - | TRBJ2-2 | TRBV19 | CASNQAGGALPGELFF | TGTGCCAGTAACCAAGCGGGAGGGGCGCTGCCCGGGGAGCTGTTTTTT
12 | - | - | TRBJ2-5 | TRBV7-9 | CASRLPAETQYF | TGTGCCAGCAGGTTACCAGCGGAGACCCAGTACTTC
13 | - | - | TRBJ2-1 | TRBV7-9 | CASSRTGDNEQFF | TGTGCCAGCAGCCGAACAGGAGACAATGAGCAGTTCTTC
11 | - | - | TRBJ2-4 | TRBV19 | CASSDVYIQYF | TGTGCCAGTAGTGACGTATACATTCAGTACTTC
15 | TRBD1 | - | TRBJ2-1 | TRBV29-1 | CSVRVEGASYNEQFF | TGCAGCGTCCGAGTCGAGGGGGCCTCCTACAATGAGCAGTTCTTC
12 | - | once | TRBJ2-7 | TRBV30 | CAWGEATYEQYF | TGTGCCTGGGGGGAAGCCACCTACGAGCAGTACTTC
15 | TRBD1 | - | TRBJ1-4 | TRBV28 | CASRETGSNDEKLFF | TGTGCCAGCAGAGAGACAGGGAGTAATGATGAAAAACTGTTTTTT
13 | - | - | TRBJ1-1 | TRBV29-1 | CSVDKGLGTEAFF | TGCAGCGTTGACAAGGGTCTTGGGACTGAAGCTTTCTTT
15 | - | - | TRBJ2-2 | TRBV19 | CASSIAVTDTGELFF | TGTGCCAGTAGTATAGCGGTTACGGACACCGGGGAGCTGTTTTTT
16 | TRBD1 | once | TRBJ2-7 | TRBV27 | CASSSYRDRGAHEQYF | TGTGCCAGCAGTTCGTACCGGGACAGGGGTGCCCACGAGCAGTACTTC
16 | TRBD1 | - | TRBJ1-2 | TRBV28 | CASSLLSYRGGYGYTF | TGTGCCAGCAGTTTACTCTCATACAGGGGGGGCTATGGCTACACCTTC
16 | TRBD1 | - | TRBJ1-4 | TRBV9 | CASSVGDRATNEKLFF | TGTGCCAGCAGCGTGGGGGACAGGGCTACTAATGAAAAACTGTTTTTT
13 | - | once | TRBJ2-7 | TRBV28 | CASSSRWGAEQYF | TGTGCCAGCAGTTCCCGGTGGGGAGCCGAGCAGTACTTC
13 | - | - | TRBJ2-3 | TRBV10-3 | CAIREGGLVPQYF | TGTGCCATCAGGGAGGGGGGGCTCGTACCCCAGTATTTT
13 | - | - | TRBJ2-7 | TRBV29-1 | CSVVPGSSYEQYF | TGCAGCGTTGTACCTGGGAGCTCCTACGAGCAGTACTTC
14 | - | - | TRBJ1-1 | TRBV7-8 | CASSPRPVNTEAFF | TGTGCCAGCAGCCCCCGGCCTGTGAACACTGAAGCTTTCTTT